This entry concerns a single T cell receptor beta chain. The table lists this clonotype with many counts. It has no known antigen specificity. Nothing much larger sits one base from this clone, and base qualities are not available. These data are taken from a study of post-analysis software for immune sequencing data (dated by TCRdb to about 2015). Turning to the overall study: Disease courses on record covered relapsing-remitting, secondary progressive and progressive-relapsing multiple sclerosis, though some patients had no subtype annotation. Patient repertoires were compared against roughly 12 previously published healthy control repertoires from donors aged roughly 6 to 26 years. A subset of samples was prepared in parallel using single-end sample barcoding, then pooled and co-amplified after Illumina adapter ligation.

Libraries came from PCR. Sequencing instrument: Illumina HiSeq 2500. Unique molecular identifiers were incorporated into TCR beta cDNA libraries to reduce PCR and sequencing biases. Approximately 500,000 cDNA molecules were obtained for every 1 to 10 million input T cells, so each molecule roughly corresponded to one T cell. The patient libraries were prepared and sequenced using the same protocol as the earlier healthy control dataset. Samples belonging to the same batch were prepared together, multiplexed and sequenced on a shared HiSeq lane. From the authors' description of their analysis: MIGEC handled the raw barcoded reads, throwing out single-read molecular identifier groups before consensus assembly and CDR3 extraction. Clonotype tables were post-analysed with VDJtools, and diversity was normalized by down-sampling all datasets to the smallest sample size. In repertoire overlap clustering, CDR3 amino acid sequences, but not nucleotide sequences, were matched to correct batch-related cross-sample contamination. TCRdb cleaned the public reads at Q25 with fastp, built clones with MiXCR and kept in-frame beta chains. All rows with the same CDR3 protein become a single entry with the most common DNA and genes. TCRdb's processing, not the authors', yielded these V and J calls. This sample is represented by about 200,000 distinct CDR3 sequences; around 29% of them were singletons. About 3.7% of the sample belongs to the ten largest clones.

The CDR1 and CDR2 encoded by the germline V gene are SGHVS and FQNEAQ. Trimming removed 3 bases from V and 0 bases from J, leaving 12 bases between the germline ends. From the cysteine up to the phenylalanine, the CDR3 has a length of 15 residues. Only the CDR3 portion is preserved as DNA: 45 bases, with reading frame beginning at the first base. Study-wide findings and limitations: Direct clustering with F measure revealed strong co-clustering of samples prepared in the same batch, which led to a batch-effect correction. Normalized Chao1 diversity was significantly lower in multiple sclerosis patients than controls, suggesting substantial peripheral T-cell clonal expansion. The control group was slightly older than the multiple sclerosis patient group. Significantly higher frequencies in patients than in controls were found for a few TRBV segments, including TRBV5-6, TRBV5-1 and TRBV20-1.

To demonstrate the VDJtools post-analysis software, the study profiled TCR beta repertoires from the peripheral blood of some 13 young patients with multiple sclerosis. Multiple sclerosis patients were children and adolescents aged roughly 6 to 15 years. Sequenced material: blood. The V and J genes are TRBV7-8 and TRBJ2-7, with no confident D gene call. The sequence derives from a girl aged 2-17 years with multiple sclerosis. The CDR3 is CASSLGGFFSYEQYF. The DNA reads TGTGCCAGCAGCTTGGGCGGTTTCTTCTCCTACGAGCAGTACTTC.